In this sample, the clone carrying this T cell receptor beta chain turned up once. This specimen comes from a study of high-grade serous ovarian cancer treatment subgroups. About the research overall: On average, around 15,000 reads and 7,000 to 8,500 unique TCR beta rearrangements were obtained per sample.

TCRdb keeps only in-frame clones here, not all; method: immunoSEQ multiplex PCR. The table shows around 3,200 clones, with around 63% occurring only once. Tumor samples were taken before definitive surgery or chemotherapy. V was clipped by 4 bases and J by 5 bases, with 11 bases between them. Germline V gene lookup returns CDR1 SGHAT and CDR2 FQDESV (reference sequence). CDR3 length: 13 amino acids. The TCR was taken from a human donor with high-grade serous ovarian cancer. Sequencing was carried out using tumor tissue. V usage is TRBV11-1 and J usage is TRBJ1-1; D possibly corresponds to TRBD1 (5 bases). The chain's CDR3 is CASSSLPGTEAFF. CDR3 in DNA: TGTGCCAGCAGCTCCCTACCAGGGACTGAAGCTTTCTTT.